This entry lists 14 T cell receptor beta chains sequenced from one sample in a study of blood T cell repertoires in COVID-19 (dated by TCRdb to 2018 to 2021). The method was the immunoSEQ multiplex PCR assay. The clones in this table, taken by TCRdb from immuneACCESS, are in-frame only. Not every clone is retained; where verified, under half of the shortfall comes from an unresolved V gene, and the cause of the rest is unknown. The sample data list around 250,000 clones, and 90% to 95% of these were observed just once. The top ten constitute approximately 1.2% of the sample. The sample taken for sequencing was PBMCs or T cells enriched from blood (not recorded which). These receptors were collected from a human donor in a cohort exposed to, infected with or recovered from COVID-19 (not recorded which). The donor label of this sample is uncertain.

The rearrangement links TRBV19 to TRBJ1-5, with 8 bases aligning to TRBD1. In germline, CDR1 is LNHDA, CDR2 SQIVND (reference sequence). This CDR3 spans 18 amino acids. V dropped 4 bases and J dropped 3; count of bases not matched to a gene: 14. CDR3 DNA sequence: TGTGCCAGTAGTAAACAACGGACAGGGACAGTGAACAATCAGCCCCAGCATTTT. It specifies CASSKQRTGTVNNQPQHF.

The chain's CDR3 is CASSAGTVTNYGYTF. As DNA, the CDR3 is TGTGCCAGCAGTGCAGGGACAGTTACTAACTATGGCTACACCTTC. The chain joins TRBV25-1 to TRBJ1-2; 7 nucleotides line up with TRBD1. Per germline, CDR1 MGHDK and CDR2 SYGVNS. The CDR3 runs 15 residues. Trimming removed 4 bases from V and 0 bases from J; junction bases left unmatched: 5.

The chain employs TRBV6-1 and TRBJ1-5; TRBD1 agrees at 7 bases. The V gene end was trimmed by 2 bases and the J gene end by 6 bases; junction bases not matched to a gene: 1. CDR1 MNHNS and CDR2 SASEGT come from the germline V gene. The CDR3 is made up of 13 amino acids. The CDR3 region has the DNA TGTGCCAGCAGTGAATGGGACAGTCAGCCCCAGCATTTT. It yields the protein CASSEWDSQPQHF.

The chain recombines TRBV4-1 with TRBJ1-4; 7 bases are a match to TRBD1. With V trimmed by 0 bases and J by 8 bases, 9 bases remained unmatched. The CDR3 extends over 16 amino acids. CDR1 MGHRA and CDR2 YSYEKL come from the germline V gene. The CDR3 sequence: CASSQDSLDRKEKLFF. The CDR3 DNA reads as TGCGCCAGCAGCCAAGATTCCCTGGACAGGAAGGAAAAACTGTTTTTT.

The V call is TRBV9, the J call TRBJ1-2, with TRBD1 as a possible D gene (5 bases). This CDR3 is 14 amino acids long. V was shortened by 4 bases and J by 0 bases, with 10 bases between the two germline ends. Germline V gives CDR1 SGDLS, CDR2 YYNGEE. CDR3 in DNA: TGTGCCAGCAGCATGACAGACACTAACTATGGCTACACCTTC. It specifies CASSMTDTNYGYTF.

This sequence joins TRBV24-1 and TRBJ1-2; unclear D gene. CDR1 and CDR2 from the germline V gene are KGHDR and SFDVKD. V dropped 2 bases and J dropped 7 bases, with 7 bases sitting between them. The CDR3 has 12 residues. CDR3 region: CATSDSEGGYTF. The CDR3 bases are TGTGCCACCAGTGATTCCGAGGGTGGCTACACCTTC.

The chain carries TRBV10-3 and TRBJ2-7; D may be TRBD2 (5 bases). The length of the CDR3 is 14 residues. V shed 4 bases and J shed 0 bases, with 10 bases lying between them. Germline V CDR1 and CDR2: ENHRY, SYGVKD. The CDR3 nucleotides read TGTGCCATCAGTGCCGGGGTCACCTCCTACGAGCAGTACTTC. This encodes CAISAGVTSYEQYF.

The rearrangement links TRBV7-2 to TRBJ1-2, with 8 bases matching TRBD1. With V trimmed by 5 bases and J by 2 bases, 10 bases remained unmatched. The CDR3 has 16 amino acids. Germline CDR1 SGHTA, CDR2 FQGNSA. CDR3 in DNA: TGTGCCAGCAGCGACAAAAGGACAGGGACCAACTATGGCTACACCTTC. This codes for CASSDKRTGTNYGYTF.

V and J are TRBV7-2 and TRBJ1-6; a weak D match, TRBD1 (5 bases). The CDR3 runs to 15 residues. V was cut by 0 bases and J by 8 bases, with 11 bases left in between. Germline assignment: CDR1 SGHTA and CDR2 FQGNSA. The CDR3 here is CASSLAGTSYSPLHF. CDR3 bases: TGTGCCAGCAGCTTAGCGGGGACTTCCTATTCACCCCTCCACTTT.

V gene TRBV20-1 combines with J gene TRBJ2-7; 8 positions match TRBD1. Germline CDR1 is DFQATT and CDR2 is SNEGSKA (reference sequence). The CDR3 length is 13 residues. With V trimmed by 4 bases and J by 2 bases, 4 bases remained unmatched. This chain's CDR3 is CSAIDRGAYEQYF. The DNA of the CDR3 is TGCAGTGCTATTGACAGGGGCGCCTACGAGCAGTACTTC.

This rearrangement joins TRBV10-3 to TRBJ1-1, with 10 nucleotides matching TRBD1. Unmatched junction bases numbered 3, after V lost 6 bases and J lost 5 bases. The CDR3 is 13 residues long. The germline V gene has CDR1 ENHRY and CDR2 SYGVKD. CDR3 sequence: CAIRGTGETEAFF. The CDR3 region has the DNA TGTGCCATCAGGGGGACAGGGGAGACTGAAGCTTTCTTT.

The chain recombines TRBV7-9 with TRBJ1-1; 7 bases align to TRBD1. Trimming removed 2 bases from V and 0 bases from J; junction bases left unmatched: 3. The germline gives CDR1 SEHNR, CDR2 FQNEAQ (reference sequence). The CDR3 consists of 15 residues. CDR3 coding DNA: TGTGCCAGCAGCTTACTGGGACAGATGAACACTGAAGCTTTCTTT. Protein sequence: CASSLLGQMNTEAFF.

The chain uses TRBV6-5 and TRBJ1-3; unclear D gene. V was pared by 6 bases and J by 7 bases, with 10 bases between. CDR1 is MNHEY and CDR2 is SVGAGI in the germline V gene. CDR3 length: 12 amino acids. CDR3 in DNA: TGTGCCAGCAGCTCCGGGGTGAACACCATATATTTT. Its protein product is CASSSGVNTIYF.

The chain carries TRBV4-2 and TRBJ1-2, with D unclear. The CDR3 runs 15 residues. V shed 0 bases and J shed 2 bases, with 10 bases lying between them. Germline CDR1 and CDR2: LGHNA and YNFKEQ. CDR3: CASSQDLSENYGYTF. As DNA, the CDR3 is TGTGCCAGCAGCCAAGATCTTTCAGAAAACTATGGCTACACCTTC.